This T cell receptor (beta chain) was recorded in a study of CD8 T cells in Susac syndrome. In the case of this clonotype: No antigen is known for it.

Bulk CD8+ and CD4+ cells came from magnetic negative isolation; CD8+ TEMRA by FACS. RNA in amounts of roughly 0.45 to 1 ug was reverse transcribed with random hexamers. TCRdb re-derived calls from the immunoSEQ multiplex PCR reads in MiXCR, one entry per CDR3 protein. The data contain about 100,000 distinct CDR3 sequences, 95% of them singletons. V was trimmed by 8 bases and J by 2 bases, leaving 3 bases between them. Per germline, CDR1 MNHEY and CDR2 SVGAGI. CDR3 length: 11 amino acids. The study's findings and limits: The authors found around 15 Susac-specific public clones in total CD8+ repertoires and roughly five in CD8+ TEMRA repertoires.

The TCR comes from a human donor with Susac syndrome. Sample: CD8+ T cells from PBMCs. The genes are TRBV6-5 and TRBJ2-2; D gene unclear. The DNA for the CDR3 is TGTGCCAGCTCAAACACCGGGGAGCTGTTTTTT. The encoded protein is CASSNTGELFF.